This passage covers 25 T cell receptor beta chains from one sample sequenced in a study of blood T cells in healthy people across ages. Alongside a J-beta primer mix, a sample-barcoded 5' primer served in a second PCR lasting about 7 to 11 cycles. TCRdb re-derived calls from the 5' RACE reads in MiXCR, one entry per CDR3 protein. The profile shows 700,000 to 900,000 distinct CDR3 sequences, roughly 24% of them singletons. The same data also went into a second study, on T cells of mothers and their children.

Source material: blood. Receptors were obtained from a boy between 10 and 17 years old in good health.

The V call is TRBV4-1, the J call TRBJ2-7; D ambiguous. The germline gives CDR1 MGHRA, CDR2 YSYEKL. The V and J ends lost 2 bases and 3 bases respectively, with 8 bases between them. There are 13 residues in the CDR3. CDR3 nucleotides: TGCGCCAGCAGCCAAACCTCTAACTACGAGCAGTACTTC. Translating it yields CASSQTSNYEQYF.

In its sample, this clonotype was seen a few times. V usage is TRBV28 and J usage is TRBJ1-6; possibly TRBD1 for D (5 bases). Trimming shortened V by 2 bases and J by 10 bases, and 12 bases separated the two germline ends. Germline V gene data show CDR1 as MDHEN and CDR2 as SYDVKM. This CDR3 has 14 amino acids. The CDR3 loop is CASSLGQGWSPLHF. As DNA, the CDR3 is TGTGCCAGCAGTTTAGGGCAGGGATGGTCACCCCTCCACTTT.

The chain combines TRBV2 with TRBJ2-5, with TRBD2 matching 10 bases. V was clipped by 6 bases and J by 2 bases; unmatched bases: 9. CDR3 length: 16 amino acids. Germline V lookup: CDR1 SNHLY, CDR2 FYNNEI. The CDR3 is CASRRASGGLQETQYF. The DNA of the CDR3 is TGTGCCAGCAGAAGGGCTAGCGGGGGTCTACAAGAGACCCAGTACTTC.

In this sample, this clonotype turned up a few times. The gene calls are TRBV5-1 and TRBJ2-1; TRBD2 agrees at 8 bases. V lost 0 bases to trimming and J lost 8 bases; unmatched junction nucleotides: 10. Germline lookup yields CDR1 SGHRS and CDR2 YFSETQ. This CDR3 spans 16 amino acids. DNA of the CDR3: TGCGCCAGCAGCTTGGCTAACGGGGGGGCCCTACATGAGCAGTTCTTC. It specifies CASSLANGGALHEQFF.

The rearrangement links TRBV28 to TRBJ1-2; weak D call: TRBD1 (6 bases). V lost 6 bases to trimming and J lost 6 bases, with 20 bases between them. The CDR3 covers 15 residues. Germline lookup yields CDR1 MDHEN and CDR2 SYDVKM. CDR3 in DNA: TGTGCCAGCAGCCAGCCGGGGGCCGCCCGGGATGGCTACACCTTC. This codes for CASSQPGAARDGYTF.

This clonotype came up once. The chain is built from TRBV20-1 and TRBJ1-1; perhaps TRBD1 as D (5 bases). Trimming left V 1 base short and J 4 bases short, with 16 bases between. This CDR3 spans 15 amino acids. CDR1 is DFQATT, CDR2 SNEGSKA, per germline (reference sequence). The CDR3: CSARVSGRAPTEAFF. Here the CDR3 DNA reads TGCAGTGCTAGAGTCTCAGGGAGGGCCCCCACTGAAGCTTTCTTT.

The chain links TRBV5-6 to TRBJ1-2, with TRBD1 identical over 9 bases. J lost 7 bases, V lost 4 bases, and 14 bases had no gene match. The CDR3 spans 16 residues. The germline V gene encodes CDR1 SGHDT and CDR2 YYEEEE. CDR3 sequence reads: CASSARSGTGRAGYTF. CDR3 coding DNA: TGTGCCAGCAGCGCCCGATCCGGGACAGGGAGGGCTGGCTACACCTTC.

V and J are TRBV7-9 and TRBJ2-3, with a tentative D call TRBD1 (5 bases). The CDR3 totals 15 residues. CDR1 is SEHNR, CDR2 FQNEAQ, per germline (reference sequence). Trimming pared 4 bases from V and 0 bases from J, leaving 11 bases between. As DNA, the CDR3 is TGTGCCAGCAGCTCAAGTAGGGGTAGCACAGATACGCAGTATTTT. This translates into CASSSSRGSTDTQYF.

The gene calls are TRBV28 and TRBJ2-5; D remains ambiguous. The end of the DNA is better explained by TRBJ2-7, so the J call may be wrong. This CDR3 comprises 14 residues. Germline values: CDR1 MDHEN, CDR2 SYDVKM. The CDR3 reads CASSWRPNSYEQYF. The CDR3 DNA follows: TGTGCCAGCAGTTGGCGCCCGAACTCCTACGAGCAGTACTTC.

The gene calls are TRBV9 and TRBJ2-3; 8 bases are shared with TRBD1. Germline V gives CDR1 SGDLS, CDR2 YYNGEE. The length of the CDR3 is 19 residues. Unmatched junction bases numbered 17, after V lost 4 bases and J lost 1 base. In nucleotides, the CDR3 is TGTGCCAGCAGCCCACGGACAGGGAGTGTCGAGCGGGGCACAGATACGCAGTATTTT. It translates to CASSPRTGSVERGTDTQYF.

This clonotype has ten or more counts. This sequence joins TRBV3-1 and TRBJ1-4, with D possibly TRBD1 on 6 matching bases. Germline V lookup: CDR1 LGHDT, CDR2 YNNKEL (reference sequence). V shed 6 bases and J shed 4 bases, with 12 bases lying between them. The CDR3 consists of 14 residues. The DNA for the CDR3 is TGTGCCAGCAGTTCCGGACAGATTAATGAAAAACTGTTTTTT. Translation: CASSSGQINEKLFF.

In this sample, this clonotype turned up many times. The gene calls are TRBV10-3 and TRBJ2-4; D is possibly TRBD1 (6 bases). Germline lookup yields CDR1 ENHRY and CDR2 SYGVKD. Trimming removed 4 bases at V and 0 bases at J, with 10 bases between. This CDR3 spans 15 amino acids. In DNA form, the CDR3 reads TGTGCCATCAGTGGAACAGGGATAGCCAAAAACATTCAGTACTTC. The encoded protein is CAISGTGIAKNIQYF.

This clonotype was counted only a few times. This chain links TRBV7-9 with TRBJ2-1; 13 bases map to TRBD2. The CDR3 extends over 15 amino acids. Germline CDR1 is SEHNR and CDR2 is FQNEAQ (reference sequence). Trimming cost V 5 bases and J 9 bases; bases outside gene matches: 7. CDR3 loop: CASSLTSGGRSEQFF. CDR3 DNA: TGTGCCAGCAGCCTGACTAGCGGGGGGCGGAGTGAGCAGTTCTTC.

This clonotype has more than one count but fewer than ten. This chain connects TRBV12-3 or TRBV12-4 to TRBJ2-2; D not certain. V lost 5 bases and J lost 0, with 4 bases in between. CDR3 size: 13 residues. The CDR3 protein is CASSNANTGELFF. The CDR3 DNA reads TGTGCCAGCAGTAACGCGAACACCGGGGAGCTGTTTTTT.

This clonotype was observed a few times. This chain joins TRBV4-1 and TRBJ2-7; D assignment may be TRBD1 or TRBD2 (5 bases each). This CDR3 has 16 amino acids. Germline V gene lookup returns CDR1 MGHRA and CDR2 YSYEKL. With 3 bases removed from V and 1 base from J, the gap between germline ends came to 16 bases. CDR3 DNA: TGCGCCAGCAGCCAGGAACGGGACCCCCTTTCCTACGAGCAGTACTTC. This translates into CASSQERDPLSYEQYF.

The table lists this clonotype with a few counts. The chain has TRBV20-1 and TRBJ2-5, with D perhaps given as TRBD1 or TRBD2 (5 bases each). The better agreement between TRBJ2-1 and the DNA end casts doubt on the J call. The germline gives CDR1 DFQATT, CDR2 SNEGSKA (reference sequence). The CDR3 sequence is 13 residues long. CDR3 protein: CSARDQWGNEQFF. As DNA, the CDR3 is TGCAGTGCTAGAGATCAATGGGGGAATGAGCAGTTCTTC.

The chain couples TRBV20-1 to TRBJ2-3; D call uncertain. CDR3 size: 13 residues. V lost 2 bases to trimming and J lost 1 base, with 7 bases between them. Per germline, CDR1 DFQATT and CDR2 SNEGSKA (reference sequence). The CDR3 here is CSARLDRTDTQYF. DNA of the CDR3: TGCAGTGCTAGACTGGACCGCACAGATACGCAGTATTTT.

This clonotype was counted only a few times. The chain recombines TRBV7-2 with TRBJ1-3, with D unclear. Looked up from germline, CDR1 is SGHTA and CDR2 is FQGNSA. CDR3 length: 14 amino acids. Trimming removed 5 bases from V and 2 bases from J, with 10 bases in between. The CDR3 bases are TGTGCCAGCAGCCGGCCCGCTACTGGAAACACCATATATTTT. This gives the protein CASSRPATGNTIYF.

The chain recombines TRBV2 with TRBJ2-5; 7 positions agree with TRBD2. Germline values: CDR1 SNHLY, CDR2 FYNNEI. Trimming at V came to 3 bases and at J to 7 bases, leaving 14 bases not matched to a gene. The CDR3 contains 16 residues. The CDR3 is CASSDGQREVGSTQYF. CDR3 coding DNA: TGTGCCAGCAGTGATGGCCAGCGGGAAGTGGGATCGACCCAGTACTTC.

This clonotype has just a few counts. This chain connects TRBV10-3 to TRBJ2-7; 9 bases are shared with TRBD1. The CDR3 contains 14 residues. The V gene's germline CDR1 is ENHRY and CDR2 SYGVKD. V shed 4 bases, J shed 7 bases, and the junction held 8 bases outside the gene matches. The CDR3 protein is CAISVRGQGAEQYF. CDR3 bases: TGTGCCATCAGTGTTAGGGGACAGGGTGCTGAGCAGTACTTC.

This clonotype was detected a few times. The chain recombines TRBV29-1 with TRBJ2-5; 8 nucleotides agree with TRBD2. Germline CDR1 reads SQVTM; CDR2 reads ANQGSEA. Trimming at V came to 5 bases and at J to 6 bases, leaving 8 bases not matched to a gene. The CDR3 extends over 13 amino acids. Here the CDR3 reads CSVPGGPDQTQYF. CDR3 sequence (DNA): TGCAGCGTTCCGGGGGGGCCGGATCAGACCCAGTACTTC.

This sequence joins TRBV6-5 and TRBJ2-1; TRBD2 is a possible D gene (5 bases). The better agreement between TRBJ2-7 and the DNA end casts doubt on the J call. There are 13 residues in the CDR3. Germline V CDR1 and CDR2: MNHEY, SVGAGI. This chain's CDR3 is CASAFSGDYEQYF. Here the CDR3 DNA reads TGTGCCAGCGCCTTCTCAGGTGACTATGAGCAGTACTTC.

The chain is built from TRBV6-6 and TRBJ1-1, with 9 bases identical to TRBD1. With 6 bases clipped from V and 1 base from J, the junction kept 6 bases outside the gene matches. The germline V gene has CDR1 MNHNY and CDR2 SVGAGI (reference sequence). The length of the CDR3 is 15 residues. CDR3: CASRPGQGANTEAFF. The CDR3 nucleotides are TGTGCCAGCAGGCCGGGACAGGGCGCGAACACTGAAGCTTTCTTT.

In DNA form, the CDR3 reads TGCGCCAGCAGCCAAGATCTTACGCAAGAGACCCAGTACTTC. Its protein is CASSQDLTQETQYF. This chain connects TRBV4-3 to TRBJ2-5; D is uncertain. Trimming took off 0 bases at V and 2 bases at J, with 7 bases between the two ends. CDR3 length: 14 amino acids. From germline, CDR1 is LGHNA and CDR2 YSLEER.

The V and J genes are TRBV28 and TRBJ1-1; D is possibly TRBD1 (6 bases). V was cut by 5 bases and J by 1 base, with 20 bases left in between. Germline CDR1 MDHEN, CDR2 SYDVKM. CDR3 size: 17 residues. The DNA of the CDR3 is TGTGCCAGCAGTCCTTCGTCGGACAGTTCGTGGAACACTGAAGCTTTCTTT. This gives the protein CASSPSSDSSWNTEAFF.